One TCR beta chain is described in this entry. The source of the sample is a study of blood T cell repertoires in COVID-19. Study-wide background: Material from acute and convalescent COVID-19 was sourced from the United States, Italy and Spain. Sources were T cells, B-cell-depleted T cells, or PBMCs; the material itself was cDNA or gDNA.

V was clipped by 5 bases and J by 7 bases, with 20 bases between them. Germline-derived CDR1 and CDR2 are MNHEY and SVGAGI. This CDR3 has 15 amino acids. In the original workflow: By means of reference gene primer amplification, nucleated cell counts were estimated. Data came from immunoSEQ multiplex PCR; TCRdb stores just in-frame clones and leaves some out. The V and J calls and clone size are taken from that table; D and trimming were inferred from the DNA. The table includes about 83,000 clones, more than 60% detected once. This receptor was identified in a woman older than 75 with active or convalescent COVID-19. Sequencing was done on a sample of peripheral blood. The chain carries TRBV6-5 and TRBJ1-1, with a weak D call TRBD1 (5 bases). The CDR3 nucleotides read TGTGCCAGCAGTATCCCGATGGGGGGGGGAGGTGAAGCTTTCTTT. Its protein product is CASSIPMGGGGEAFF.